This TCR beta chain originates from a study of T cell responses to AZD1222 COVID-19 vaccine. Study background: Timing groups of about 4 and about 12 weeks for second doses were pooled.

Notes on this clone: What it binds is not known.

The study's findings and limits: A reported finding is that nearly half of spike-specific TCRs target unmutated variant regions. At study baseline, merely a handful of AZD1222 recipients were seropositive. White British ancestry dominated among donors, who included more females, and clonal diversity was possibly underestimated.

Some clones are missing from TCRdb's copy, which holds only in-frame ones; the method was immunoSEQ multiplex PCR. Among some 120,000 clones listed, approximately 88% were seen once. Sequenced here: peripheral blood, sampled on day 0 of AZD1222 vaccination. The TCR sequence derives from an adult in good health.

The CDR3 DNA reads as TGTGCCAGCAGCGTAGCGGGGGGCGCATTGTCCGGGGAGCTGTTTTTT. Translating it yields CASSVAGGALSGELFF. The gene calls are TRBV9 and TRBJ2-2; D may be TRBD2 (7 bases). The V gene's germline CDR1 is SGDLS and CDR2 YYNGEE. V lost 0 bases, J lost 6 bases, and 15 bases lay in between. The CDR3 extends over 16 amino acids.